Described below is a single TCR beta chain sequence and its context. The sample is drawn from a study of blood T cell repertoires in COVID-19. Turning to the study itself: The United States, Italy and Spain provided the acute and convalescent COVID-19 samples. From T cells, B-cell-depleted T cells, or PBMCs came the material, which was cDNA or gDNA.

V dropped 6 bases and J dropped 8 bases, with 19 bases sitting between them. The V gene's germline CDR1 is MNHEY and CDR2 SMNVEV (reference sequence). The CDR3 has 15 amino acids. Per the authors' pipeline: Estimation of nucleated cell counts was performed using reference gene primer amplification. TCRdb's table, derived via immunoSEQ multiplex PCR, lists solely in-frame clones and lacks some. The D gene and trimming were derived from the DNA, and the V and J assignments and clone size from that table. The repertoire holds roughly 80,000 clones, with roughly 82% as singletons. The receptor's source is a man older than 75 with acute or convalescent COVID-19. The chain employs TRBV27 and TRBJ1-4; D is possibly TRBD1 (6 bases). The sequenced sample consisted of peripheral blood. The CDR3 reads CASSLSGGRGEKLFF. For the CDR3, the DNA is TGTGCCAGCAGCCTCAGTGGGGGGCGGGGGGAAAAACTGTTTTTT.